A selection of T cell receptor beta chains follows, all from one sample in a study of blood T cell repertoires in COVID-19. Sequencing was performed with immunoSEQ multiplex PCR; in TCRdb, only in-frame clones are kept and a portion is missing. The sample holds about 220,000 clones, around 80% seen once. The sequenced sample was peripheral blood. The receptors were sampled from a man between 35 and 55 years old who had recovered from COVID-19. The CDR3 runs from the conserved cysteine through the conserved F or W. A D gene is named only where the DNA matches it firmly. Clone size appears in some rows only: once, few, many, or a class for an expanded clone.

d_gene,abundance,len,v_gene,j_gene,CDR3nt,CDR3aa
.,.,15,TRBV19,TRBJ1-1,TGTGCCAGTAGCGAGGACAGAGAAATATTCACTGAAGCTTTCTTT,CASSEDREIFTEAFF
.,.,15,TRBV7-8,TRBJ2-1,TGTGCCAGCAGTTCGTCTGTCGCGCGGCCTAACGAGCAGTTCTTC,CASSSSVARPNEQFF
TRBD2,.,15,TRBV14,TRBJ2-1,TGTGCCAGCAGCCGCCCGGGACTAGGCTACAATGAGCAGTTCTTC,CASSRPGLGYNEQFF
TRBD2,.,14,TRBV28,TRBJ2-5,TGTGCCAGCAGTTTACCGGGGGGGAGAAAGACCCAGTACTTC,CASSLPGGRKTQYF
TRBD2,.,17,TRBV7-6,TRBJ2-1,TGTGCCAGCAGCTTAGCGACTAGCGGGAGCCGACACAATGAGCAGTTCTTC,CASSLATSGSRHNEQFF
.,.,15,TRBV5-1,TRBJ2-1,TGCGCCAGCAGCTTGGTGGGGGCCCCGGCGAATGAGCAGTTCTTC,CASSLVGAPANEQFF
.,.,16,TRBV5-4,TRBJ2-3,TGTGCCAGCAGCTTGGAGGGCAGGGAAGGCACAGATACGCAGTATTTT,CASSLEGREGTDTQYF
.,.,13,TRBV30,TRBJ1-5,TGTGCCTGGAGTGTAGGGGTAGCTCAGCCCCAGCATTTT,CAWSVGVAQPQHF
.,.,14,TRBV11-2,TRBJ2-3,TGTGCCAGCAGCTGGACTCGAGGCGGAGATACGCAGTATTTT,CASSWTRGGDTQYF
TRBD1,.,14,TRBV2,TRBJ1-1,TGTGCCAGCAGTGCACGTCGGGACAGGGAAGAAGCTTTCTTT,CASSARRDREEAFF
TRBD1,.,16,TRBV6-2/TRBV6-3,TRBJ2-2,TGTGCCAGCAGCCGCGGACAGGGGGTGTCGGCCGGGGAGCTGTTTTTT,CASSRGQGVSAGELFF
TRBD2,.,15,TRBV9,TRBJ2-7,TGTGCCAGCAGCGCCGACGGGACTAACTCCTACGAGCAGTACTTC,CASSADGTNSYEQYF
.,.,14,TRBV7-2,TRBJ2-1,TGTGCCAGCAGCTTAGCAGTTATCGGGGTTGAGCAGTTCTTC,CASSLAVIGVEQFF
TRBD1,few,14,TRBV18,TRBJ2-7,TGTGCCAGCTCACCGGGACAGGGGACCTACGAGCAGTACTTC,CASSPGQGTYEQYF
TRBD2,.,14,TRBV11-3,TRBJ2-1,TGTGCCAGCAGCTTAGCAGCGGGGTTAAATGAGCAGTTCTTC,CASSLAAGLNEQFF
TRBD1,.,14,TRBV29-1,TRBJ1-4,TGCAGCGTCCAAACGGGGACAGTCCAAGGGACACTGTTTTTT,CSVQTGTVQGTLFF
.,.,16,TRBV6-2/TRBV6-3,TRBJ1-2,TGTGCCAGCAGTTACAACTCAGACTCCTCCTTGAAGGGCTACACCTTC,CASSYNSDSSLKGYTF
.,.,13,TRBV12-3/TRBV12-4,TRBJ2-1,TGTGCCAGCAGTTTAGTCCTGGGCGGAGGGCAGTTCTTC,CASSLVLGGGQFF
.,.,14,TRBV2,TRBJ1-2,TGTGCCAGCAGTGAATATGACAGAAACTATGGCTACACCTTC,CASSEYDRNYGYTF
TRBD1,.,13,TRBV6-6,TRBJ1-1,TGTGCCAGCGGACGACAGGGATCCACTGAAGCTTTCTTT,CASGRQGSTEAFF
TRBD2,.,13,TRBV29-1,TRBJ2-4,TGCAGCGTAGATTCCGGGGGGAGGGACATTCAGTACTTC,CSVDSGGRDIQYF
.,.,13,TRBV11-2,TRBJ2-1,TGTGCCAGCAGCTTGAGTAGTTCGAATGAGCAGTTCTTC,CASSLSSSNEQFF
.,.,13,TRBV5-4,TRBJ1-2,TGTGCCAGCAGCCCATTCGGGGGGGATCGCTACACCTTC,CASSPFGGDRYTF
.,.,12,TRBV30,TRBJ1-1,TGTGCCTGGAAGTCAGGGGACACTGAAGCTTTCTTT,CAWKSGDTEAFF
.,.,13,TRBV30,TRBJ2-3,TGTGCCTGGAGTCGCAGGGAGGCAGATACGCAGTATTTT,CAWSRREADTQYF
TRBD1,.,14,TRBV7-8,TRBJ1-2,TGTGCCAGCAGCCGGGGGACAGCCGACTATGGCTACACCTTC,CASSRGTADYGYTF
TRBD1,.,14,TRBV5-4,TRBJ2-5,TGTGCCAGCAGCGTGGGACAGCTAAAAGAGACCCAGTACTTC,CASSVGQLKETQYF
TRBD1,.,13,TRBV9,TRBJ2-7,TGTGCCAGCAGCTCACGACAGGGTAACGAGCAGTACTTC,CASSSRQGNEQYF
TRBD2,.,17,TRBV10-3,TRBJ2-1,TGTGCCATCAGTTCAAGACTAGCGGGAGTGTCATACAATGAGCAGTTCTTC,CAISSRLAGVSYNEQFF
.,.,23,TRBV24-1,TRBJ2-7,TGTGCCACCAGTGATATTCCGTGCGAGGGGGTTCGGTTTTCCTGGGGTATGGACTACGAGCAGTACTTC,CATSDIPCEGVRFSWGMDYEQYF
.,.,14,TRBV7-9,TRBJ2-7,TGTGCCAGCAGCACCCGACAGGCGTCCTACGAGCAGTACTTC,CASSTRQASYEQYF
TRBD2,many,18,TRBV5-1,TRBJ2-4,TGCGCCAGCAGCTTGCTGGCGGGAGGGACACTAGCCAAAAACATTCAGTACTTC,CASSLLAGGTLAKNIQYF
.,.,17,TRBV19,TRBJ2-2,TGTGCCAGTAGTATGTTTCTGGCAGGGCTTTTTCCCGGGGAGCTGTTTTTT,CASSMFLAGLFPGELFF
TRBD2,.,15,TRBV6-5,TRBJ2-1,TGTGCCAGCAGGGTCTTAGCGGGAGTCAGTAATGAGCAGTTCTTC,CASRVLAGVSNEQFF
TRBD2,.,18,TRBV5-5,TRBJ2-5,TGTGCCAGCAGCTTCCGGGTGTTAGCGGGGATCCAGCAAGAGACCCAGTACTTC,CASSFRVLAGIQQETQYF
.,.,12,TRBV2,TRBJ2-1,TGTGCCAGCAGGGACATAAACAATGAGCAGTTCTTC,CASRDINNEQFF
TRBD2,.,15,TRBV3-1/TRBV3-2,TRBJ2-3,TGTGCCAGCAGCCAAGCCGGGACTAGCGGGGGTACGCAGTATTTT,CASSQAGTSGGTQYF
.,.,15,TRBV30,TRBJ1-6,TGTGCCTGGAGTGTAAAAGGGGGGGCAAATTCACCCCTCCACTTT,CAWSVKGGANSPLHF
TRBD2,.,15,TRBV5-4,TRBJ2-1,TGTGCCAGCAGGGCCGCTAGCGGGGGGGCCGATGAGCAGTTCTTC,CASRAASGGADEQFF